What follows are 25 T cell receptor beta chains derived from one specimen sequenced in a study of early T cells in non-severe SARS-CoV-2 infection. TCRdb reanalysed the 5' RACE reads using MiXCR and keeps one entry per CDR3 protein. Among tens of thousands of distinct CDR3 sequences listed, roughly 5.4% were seen once. Sequencing was done on a sample of whole blood. These receptors were taken from an adult who was a healthcare worker with PCR-confirmed SARS-CoV-2 infection or an uninfected control (not recorded which).

In this sample, this clonotype turned up a few times. The rearrangement joins TRBV20-1 to TRBJ1-2; D ambiguous. Germline V gene sequence: CDR1 DFQATT, CDR2 SNEGSKA (reference sequence). V was trimmed by 7 bases and J by 5 bases, leaving 14 bases between them. The CDR3 extends over 12 amino acids. The chain's CDR3 is CSVRLGGYGYTF. For the CDR3, the DNA is TGCAGTGTCCGACTGGGAGGGTATGGCTACACCTTC.

This clonotype was counted at least ten times. V and J are TRBV12-3 or TRBV12-4 and TRBJ1-5, with D maybe TRBD1 (6 bases). The CDR3 has 16 amino acids. V dropped 1 base and J dropped 6 bases, with 16 bases sitting between them. The CDR3 loop reads CASSLGQDPLGQPQHF. DNA for the CDR3: TGTGCCAGCAGTTTAGGACAGGACCCTTTGGGTCAGCCCCAGCATTTT.

This clonotype was observed a handful of times. The chain recombines TRBV6-2 or TRBV6-3 with TRBJ2-3; 7 nucleotides agree with TRBD2. V shed 0 bases and J 3 bases; nucleotides not matched to a gene: 12. This CDR3 is built from 18 residues. Germline assignment: CDR1 MNHEY and CDR2 SVGEGT. This CDR3 is CASSYSEEGGRGTDTQYF. The CDR3 DNA follows: TGTGCCAGCAGTTACTCCGAGGAAGGAGGGAGGGGAACAGATACGCAGTATTTT.

The V gene is TRBV5-1, the J gene TRBJ2-1, with 8 bases fitting TRBD2. V lost 1 base, J lost 7 bases, and 4 bases stayed unmatched. Germline values: CDR1 SGHRS, CDR2 YFSETQ. The CDR3 totals 14 residues. CDR3 sequence reads: CASSLTGLANEQFF. CDR3 sequence (DNA): TGCGCCAGCAGCTTGACAGGACTAGCAAATGAGCAGTTCTTC.

Notes on this clonotype: This may arise from a read error, as a much more abundant clone is one base away. The chain recombines TRBV6-5 with TRBJ2-7; tentatively, D is TRBD1 (6 bases). This CDR3 is built from 16 residues. The germline gives CDR1 MNHEY, CDR2 SVGAGI. This CDR3 is CASRKQGFRSSYDQYF. In nucleotides, the CDR3 is TGTGCCAGCAGGAAACAGGGTTTCCGATCTTCCTACGATCAGTACTTC.

This clonotype showed up many times. The rearrangement links TRBV12-5 to TRBJ2-7, with D perhaps matching TRBD1 (5 bases). The CDR3 is 13 amino acids. The germline V gene encodes CDR1 LGHNT and CDR2 FRNRAP. The V and J ends lost 5 bases and 7 bases respectively, with 15 bases between them. This CDR3 reads CASGPSGSKEQYF. The CDR3 DNA is TGTGCTAGTGGTCCTTCAGGGTCGAAAGAGCAGTACTTC. Full variable domain (outside the CDR3, taken from reference TRBV12-5 and TRBJ2-7): DARVTQTPRHKVTEMGQEVTMRCQPILGHNTVFWYRQTMMQGLELLAYFRNRAPLDDSGMPKDRFSAEMPDATLATLKIQPSEPRDSAVYFCASGPSGSKEQYFGPGTRLTVT.

Note on this clonotype: Being one base from a much bigger clone, this may be a read error. The V and J genes are TRBV5-5 and TRBJ2-7; D is ambiguous. V was clipped by 0 bases and J by 7 bases, with 11 bases between them. CDR1 is SGHKS, CDR2 YYEKEE, per germline (reference sequence). The CDR3 contains 13 residues. Here the CDR3 reads CASSLVSLREQYF. The CDR3 DNA sequence: TGTGCCAGCAGCTTGGTCAGTCTTCGGGAGCAGTACTTC.

The sample holds many counts of this clonotype. The rearrangement uses TRBV28 and TRBJ2-1; 11 bases align to TRBD1. CDR3 length equals 15 residues. Unmatched junction bases numbered 4, after V lost 6 bases and J lost 3 bases. From germline, CDR1 is MDHEN and CDR2 SYDVKM. CDR3 amino acids: CASSPGTGGYNEQFF. For the CDR3, the DNA is TGTGCCAGCAGCCCGGGGACAGGGGGCTACAATGAGCAGTTCTTC.

Many counts were recorded for this clonotype. This chain joins TRBV29-1 and TRBJ2-2, with a possible D match to TRBD1 (7 bases). This CDR3 is built from 15 residues. V gave up 3 bases and J gave up 6 bases, with 17 bases separating them. The germline gives CDR1 SQVTM, CDR2 ANQGSEA. DNA of the CDR3: TGCAGCGTTGACCGACAGGGAGGATTTTCCGGGGAGCTGTTTTTT. This encodes CSVDRQGGFSGELFF.

The genes are TRBV18 and TRBJ2-5; D unresolved. The germline V and J ends were trimmed by 5 bases and 3 bases, with 10 bases remaining between them. Germline CDR1 KGHSH, CDR2 LQKENI. This CDR3 is built from 13 residues. The CDR3 nucleotides are TGTGCCAGCTCATCCTTCAAAGAAGAGACCCAGTACTTC. Translation: CASSSFKEETQYF.

This clonotype was counted only a few times. The rearrangement uses TRBV10-3 and TRBJ2-6, with TRBD1 matching 7 bases. V dropped 8 bases and J dropped 0; count of bases not matched to a gene: 13. This CDR3 has 18 amino acids. Germline V CDR1 and CDR2: ENHRY, SYGVKD. CDR3 sequence reads: CAIWGPGTEISGANVLTF. In DNA form, the CDR3 reads TGTGCCATCTGGGGTCCCGGGACAGAGATCTCTGGGGCCAACGTCCTGACTTTC.

This clonotype came up many times. This sequence joins TRBV6-5 and TRBJ2-3; D unresolved. The CDR3 totals 13 residues. V was pared by 8 bases and J by 0 bases, with 9 bases between. Germline loops: CDR1 MNHEY, CDR2 SVGAGI. In DNA form, the CDR3 reads TGTGCCAGCCAGGTGGCAAGCACAGATACGCAGTATTTT. Translating it yields CASQVASTDTQYF.

The sample holds many counts of this clonotype. This chain uses TRBV11-2 with TRBJ2-5; D is unclear. Deletions cut 5 bases from V and 2 bases from J, with 15 bases between. CDR1 is SGHAT, CDR2 FQNNGV, per germline. The CDR3 spans 15 residues. The chain's CDR3 is CASSPMQAGQETQYF. For the CDR3, the DNA is TGTGCCAGCAGCCCCATGCAAGCAGGTCAAGAGACCCAGTACTTC.

In its sample, this clonotype was seen many times. V is TRBV13 and J is TRBJ2-3; D may be TRBD1 or TRBD2 (6 bases each). Germline V gene sequence: CDR1 PRHDT, CDR2 FYEKMQ (reference sequence). V was trimmed by 3 bases and J by 0 bases, leaving 13 bases between them. The CDR3 is made up of 16 amino acids. CDR3 amino acids: CASSFGGLGSTDTQYF. The CDR3 nucleotides are TGTGCCAGCAGCTTCGGGGGCCTCGGAAGCACAGATACGCAGTATTTT.

With regard to this clonotype: A much larger clonotype is one base distant, so this may be a read error. The chain uses TRBV18 and TRBJ2-1, with D perhaps assigned TRBD1 or TRBD2 (6 bases each). The CDR3 loop spans 15 amino acids. CDR1 KGHSH and CDR2 LQKENI come from the germline V gene. The CDR3 DNA follows: TGTGTCAGCTCACCCCGCGCGACAGGAGGGAATGAGCAGTTCTTC. This gives the protein CVSSPRATGGNEQFF. Based on the CDR3 plus reference TRBV18 and TRBJ2-1, the full variable domain is NAGVMQNPRHLVRRRGQEARLRCSPMKGHSHVYWYRQLPEEGLKFMVYLQKENIIDESGMPKERFSAEFPKEGPSILRIQQVVRGDSAAYFCVSSPRATGGNEQFFGPGTRLTVL.

This clonotype was counted only a few times. The chain recombines TRBV6-1 with TRBJ2-2; D is ambiguous. This CDR3 region has 11 residues. Germline assignment: CDR1 MNHNS and CDR2 SASEGT. The germline V and J ends were trimmed by 6 bases and 7 bases, with 6 bases remaining between them. Here the CDR3 reads CASRWIGELFF. CDR3 sequence (DNA): TGTGCCAGCAGGTGGATCGGGGAGCTGTTTTTT.

In its sample, this clonotype was seen many times. V usage is TRBV12-3 or TRBV12-4 and J usage is TRBJ1-2; perhaps TRBD1 as D (5 bases). Trimming shortened V by 7 bases and J by 7 bases, and 10 bases separated the two germline ends. The CDR3 has 11 residues. The CDR3 reads CASTREGGYTF. The CDR3, as DNA: TGTGCCAGCACCAGGGAGGGTGGCTACACCTTC.

This clonotype has ten or more counts. The CDR3 nucleotides are TGCAGCGTCGGACAGGGAGCTAACTATGGCTACACCTTC. Residues: CSVGQGANYGYTF. The chain has TRBV29-1 and TRBJ1-2; 8 nucleotides match TRBD1. With V trimmed by 6 bases and J by 0 bases, 3 bases remained unmatched. This CDR3 contains 13 residues. CDR1 SQVTM and CDR2 ANQGSEA come from the germline V gene.

Only a few counts were recorded for this clonotype. The CDR3 sequence: CASSYSGSNEQFF. In DNA, the CDR3 is TGCGCCAGCAGCTATAGCGGGAGCAATGAGCAGTTCTTC. The genes are TRBV5-1 and TRBJ2-1, with 9 bases that match TRBD2. V gave up 3 bases and J gave up 6 bases; unmatched junction bases: 1. The CDR3 is made up of 13 amino acids. CDR1 SGHRS and CDR2 YFSETQ come from the germline V gene.

This clonotype has at least ten counts. V usage is TRBV14 and J usage is TRBJ2-1; the match to TRBD2 covers 10 bases. Germline-derived CDR1 and CDR2 are SGHDN and FVKESK. V lost 4 bases to trimming and J lost 3 bases; unmatched junction nucleotides: 3. This CDR3 spans 15 amino acids. CDR3 sequence: CASSRGTSDYNEQFF. The CDR3 DNA reads TGTGCCAGCAGCCGCGGGACTAGCGACTACAATGAGCAGTTCTTC.

This clonotype was counted many times. The chain links TRBV30 to TRBJ1-1; possible D gene TRBD1, 6 bases. The V gene's germline CDR1 is GTSNPN and CDR2 SVGIG (reference sequence). The ends were cut back, 1 base at V and 4 bases at J, with 10 bases in the middle. The CDR3 is 13 residues long. The CDR3 sequence is CAWSEGRGTEAFF. The CDR3 nucleotides read TGTGCCTGGAGTGAGGGCAGGGGCACTGAAGCTTTCTTT.

This clonotype was counted at least ten times. The chain links TRBV20-1 to TRBJ2-1, with TRBD1 as a possible D gene (5 bases). V was trimmed by 4 bases and J by 1 base, leaving 11 bases between them. Germline CDR1 DFQATT, CDR2 SNEGSKA (reference sequence). The CDR3 totals 14 residues. The CDR3 loop reads CSAKTAKSYNEQFF. The CDR3 DNA follows: TGCAGTGCTAAGACAGCGAAATCCTACAATGAGCAGTTCTTC.

This clonotype has a count of ten or more. The chain employs TRBV5-1 and TRBJ1-5; D is ambiguous. Germline loops: CDR1 SGHRS, CDR2 YFSETQ. CDR3 length equals 15 residues. V shed 0 bases and J shed 4 bases, with 11 bases lying between them. DNA of the CDR3: TGCGCCAGCAGCTTGGAAGGCAACACGAATCAGCCCCAGCATTTT. It is translated as CASSLEGNTNQPQHF.

There are a few counts of this clonotype. The chain uses TRBV7-2 and TRBJ2-5; 11 nucleotides align to TRBD2. V shed 5 bases and J 5 bases; nucleotides not matched to a gene: 13. The CDR3 has 17 amino acids. CDR1 is SGHTA, CDR2 FQGNSA, per germline. CDR3 DNA: TGTGCCAGCAGCCCACAGTGGGCTGGACTAGCGGGCGAGACCCAGTACTTC. It translates to CASSPQWAGLAGETQYF.

This clonotype turned up a few times. The chain joins TRBV20-1 to TRBJ2-1; 10 bases line up with TRBD2. In germline, CDR1 is DFQATT, CDR2 SNEGSKA (reference sequence). With V trimmed by 6 bases and J by 6 bases, 5 bases remained unmatched. The length of the CDR3 is 13 residues. This chain's CDR3 is CSAPRTSGNEQFF. The CDR3 region has the DNA TGCAGTGCCCCCCGGACTAGCGGCAATGAGCAGTTCTTC.